One and the same sample provided the 29 T cell receptor beta chains below, sequenced in a study of OX40 agonist ivuxolimab in advanced cancers. Assay: immunoSEQ multiplex PCR; the TCRdb copy retains only in-frame clones and omits some. The table lists 60,000 or so clones, nearly 90% of them singletons. Sequenced material: CD4+ or CD8+ T cells sorted from blood, taken in a trial of the OX40 agonist ivuxolimab. The origin of the receptors is an adult with an advanced solid tumor such as melanoma, head and neck, liver or kidney cancer.

The V and J genes are TRBV6-1 and TRBJ2-3, with D perhaps matching TRBD2 (7 bases). Germline V gene data show CDR1 as MNHNS and CDR2 as SASEGT. V was cut by 4 bases and J by 4 bases, with 15 bases left in between. This CDR3 region has 15 residues. The CDR3 nucleotides are TGTGCCAGCAGTGGGGGGGGGCTGTTGGCAGATACGCAGTATTTT. It encodes CASSGGGLLADTQYF.

The chain has TRBV5-1 and TRBJ1-2; 9 bases align to TRBD1. CDR1 and CDR2 from the germline V gene are SGHRS and YFSETQ. CDR3 length equals 16 residues. Trimming removed 4 bases from V and 1 base from J; junction bases left unmatched: 8. CDR3 amino acids: CASSLTGTGRNYGYTF. The CDR3 DNA sequence: TGCGCCAGCAGCCTAACCGGGACAGGGCGTAACTATGGCTACACCTTC.

This clone came up once. V and J are TRBV19 and TRBJ2-5, with D possibly matching TRBD1 (6 bases). Germline V gives CDR1 LNHDA, CDR2 SQIVND (reference sequence). V was cut by 6 bases and J by 2 bases, with 10 bases left in between. CDR3 length equals 13 residues. CDR3 in DNA: TGTGCCAGTAGGGGGGACATACAAGAGACCCAGTACTTC. Protein sequence: CASRGDIQETQYF.

The chain joins TRBV28 to TRBJ1-2; possible D gene TRBD1, 6 bases. Germline assignment: CDR1 MDHEN and CDR2 SYDVKM. The CDR3 is made up of 14 amino acids. Between the trimmed V and J ends, which lost 6 bases and 2 bases, there was a span of 13 bases. The CDR3 DNA sequence: TGTGCCAGCAGCCCCGGGGACATCAACTATGGCTACACCTTC. Protein sequence: CASSPGDINYGYTF.

The chain joins TRBV27 to TRBJ1-1, with D uncertain. The germline gives CDR1 MNHEY, CDR2 SMNVEV (reference sequence). V lost 3 bases, J lost 0 bases, and 5 bases lay in between. The CDR3 spans 13 residues. The CDR3 region has the DNA TGTGCCAGCAGTTTTTCAGTGAACACTGAAGCTTTCTTT. Its translation is CASSFSVNTEAFF.

The rearrangement joins TRBV10-2 to TRBJ2-3; TRBD1 agrees at 7 bases. The V gene end was trimmed by 9 bases and the J gene end by 1 base; junction bases not matched to a gene: 10. The germline gives CDR1 WSHSY, CDR2 SAAADI. This CDR3 is 15 amino acids long. Written as DNA, the CDR3 is TGCGCCAGTTTCAGACAGGGTGGTCGCACAGATACGCAGTATTTT. Its translation: CASFRQGGRTDTQYF.

The chain links TRBV5-6 to TRBJ2-7, with 9 bases aligning to TRBD2. V lost 2 bases and J lost 0; bases outside the gene matches: 6. There are 16 residues in the CDR3. The V gene's germline CDR1 is SGHDT and CDR2 YYEEEE. The CDR3 loop is CASSLGGGESSYEQYF. The DNA of the CDR3 is TGTGCCAGCAGCTTAGGCGGGGGGGAAAGCTCCTACGAGCAGTACTTC. Looking up the rest from reference TRBV5-6 and TRBJ2-7 gives the full variable domain: DAGVTQSPTHLIKTRGQQVTLRCSPKSGHDTVSWYQQALGQGPQFIFQYYEEEERQRGNFPDRFSGHQFPNYSSELNVNALLLGDSALYLCASSLGGGESSYEQYFGPGTRLTVT.

The chain joins TRBV27 to TRBJ2-7, with a tentative D call TRBD2 (5 bases). Deletions cut 5 bases from V and 0 bases from J, with 17 bases between. Germline V lookup: CDR1 MNHEY, CDR2 SMNVEV (reference sequence). The CDR3 is made up of 16 amino acids. The chain's CDR3 is CASSPSEGFFSYEQYF. CDR3 in DNA: TGTGCCAGCAGTCCCTCCGAGGGTTTTTTCTCCTACGAGCAGTACTTC.

The CDR3 reads CASSPQGPNTGELFF. In DNA, the CDR3 is TGTGCCAGCAGCCCCCAGGGGCCGAACACCGGGGAGCTGTTTTTT. The chain has TRBV5-5 and TRBJ2-2, with D possibly TRBD1 on 6 matching bases. This CDR3 contains 15 residues. Trimming removed 4 bases at V and 0 bases at J, with 10 bases between. Germline assignment: CDR1 SGHKS and CDR2 YYEKEE (reference sequence). Together with reference TRBV5-5 and TRBJ2-2, the CDR3 gives the full variable domain: DAGVTQSPTHLIKTRGQQVTLRCSPISGHKSVSWYQQVLGQGPQFIFQYYEKEERGRGNFPDRFSARQFPNYSSELNVNALLLGDSALYLCASSPQGPNTGELFFGEGSRLTVL.

The chain carries TRBV6-5 and TRBJ2-5, with D hard to call. The CDR3 loop spans 15 amino acids. The germline V and J ends were trimmed by 0 bases and 5 bases, with 13 bases remaining between them. The germline CDR1 and CDR2 sequences are MNHEY and SVGAGI. CDR3 sequence (DNA): TGTGCCAGCAGTTACTCGATGACGGGTGGGGAGACCCAGTACTTC. Translating gives CASSYSMTGGETQYF.

This chain joins TRBV14 and TRBJ2-1; 8 positions match TRBD2. The V gene end was trimmed by 5 bases and the J gene end by 8 bases; junction bases not matched to a gene: 11. Germline loops: CDR1 SGHDN, CDR2 FVKESK. This CDR3 is 15 amino acids long. The CDR3 region has the DNA TGTGCCAGCAGCGATATGGGACTAGGCTTCGATGAGCAGTTCTTC. Amino acid sequence: CASSDMGLGFDEQFF.

The chain joins TRBV11-2 to TRBJ2-7; D not resolved. Germline V lookup: CDR1 SGHAT, CDR2 FQNNGV. This CDR3 contains 14 residues. V shed 2 bases and J shed 2 bases, with 10 bases lying between them. The CDR3 loop is CASSLSPGTYEQYF. CDR3 nucleotides: TGTGCCAGCAGCTTATCTCCAGGTACCTACGAGCAGTACTTC.

The chain joins TRBV7-3 to TRBJ1-6; no clear D gene. This CDR3 is built from 13 residues. The germline CDR1 and CDR2 sequences are SGHTA and FQGTGA. The V end was cut by 2 bases, the J end by 10 bases, with 9 bases between. CDR3 in DNA: TGTGCCAGCAGCTTAGGAGGGAACTCACCCCTCCACTTT. Its translation: CASSLGGNSPLHF.

V is TRBV7-3 and J is TRBJ2-3; unclear D gene. The V gene's germline CDR1 is SGHTA and CDR2 FQGTGA. Trimming left V 2 bases short and J 4 bases short, with 10 bases between. The CDR3 contains 14 residues. The CDR3 coding sequence is TGTGCCAGCAGCTTAGTGGCCTTCTCAGATACGCAGTATTTT. Encoded protein: CASSLVAFSDTQYF.

Comment on this clone: Other nucleotide sequences from this sample produce the same CDR3. DNA of the CDR3: TGTGCCAGCAGCTTAGTTCGCAATGAGCAGTTCTTC. Its protein product is CASSLVRNEQFF. The chain carries TRBV7-9 and TRBJ2-1; no definite D call. Between the trimmed V and J ends, which lost 1 base and 6 bases, there was a span of 4 bases. The CDR3 loop spans 12 amino acids. The germline gives CDR1 SEHNR, CDR2 FQNEAQ (reference sequence).

The CDR3 loop reads CASSFRGLSFEQYF. Written as DNA, the CDR3 is TGTGCCAGCAGCTTTCGGGGACTCAGCTTCGAGCAGTACTTC. The rearrangement links TRBV7-8 to TRBJ2-7, with TRBD2 as a possible D gene (6 bases). This CDR3 is built from 14 residues. Trimming took 3 bases from V and 6 from J, leaving 15 bases between them. The germline CDR1 and CDR2 sequences are SGHVS and FQNEAQ.

This chain joins TRBV27 and TRBJ1-1; no firm D call. The V gene's germline CDR1 is MNHEY and CDR2 SMNVEV (reference sequence). Trimming left V 8 bases short and J 0 bases short, with 7 bases between. The CDR3 has 12 residues. CDR3 loop: CASSTVNTEAFF. The CDR3 DNA reads TGTGCCAGCTCAACGGTGAACACTGAAGCTTTCTTT.

The rearrangement links TRBV27 to TRBJ1-1; D might be TRBD1 (6 bases). The V gene lost 5 bases and the J gene lost 3 bases, with 13 bases spanning the gap. There are 14 residues in the CDR3. Looked up from germline, CDR1 is MNHEY and CDR2 is SMNVEV (reference sequence). The CDR3 sequence is CASSRGARDTEAFF. The CDR3 DNA follows: TGTGCCAGCAGTAGGGGGGCGAGGGACACTGAAGCTTTCTTT.

With respect to this clone: Additional DNA sequences in this sample encode the identical CDR3. The CDR3 protein is CASSLGGSYNEQFF. CDR3 DNA: TGCGCCAGCAGCTTGGGAGGCAGTTACAATGAGCAGTTCTTC. J is TRBJ2-1 and V is TRBV5-1; D ambiguous. V was pared by 0 bases and J by 4 bases, with 8 bases between. The length of the CDR3 is 14 residues. The germline V gene encodes CDR1 SGHRS and CDR2 YFSETQ. The full variable domain, with the rest looked up from reference TRBV5-1 and TRBJ2-1, is KAGVTQTPRYLIKTRGQQVTLSCSPISGHRSVSWYQQTPGQGLQFLFEYFSETQRNKGNFPGRFSGRQFSNSRSEMNVSTLELGDSALYLCASSLGGSYNEQFFGPGTRLTVL.

The chain combines TRBV11-2 with TRBJ2-5, with 7 bases identical to TRBD1. Germline CDR1 is SGHAT and CDR2 is FQNNGV. The ends lost 6 bases at V and 5 bases at J; junction bases unmatched: 6. CDR3 size: 13 residues. DNA of the CDR3: TGTGCCAGCAGACTAGGGGGCGGGGAGACCCAGTACTTC. This translates into CASRLGGGETQYF.

This chain's CDR3 is CASSFVFRNQPQHF. The DNA of the CDR3 is TGTGCCAGCAGTTTCGTTTTCCGCAATCAGCCCCAGCATTTT. The V call is TRBV27, the J call TRBJ1-5; no reliable D call. Germline CDR1 MNHEY, CDR2 SMNVEV (reference sequence). CDR3 length equals 14 residues. The germline V and J ends were trimmed by 3 bases and 2 bases, with 8 bases remaining between them.

This chain's CDR3 is CASSLEGVQYF. The CDR3 DNA is TGTGCCAGCAGCTTAGAGGGCGTTCAGTACTTC. The chain has TRBV13 and TRBJ2-7, with D uncertain. The CDR3 contains 11 residues. Trimming left V 1 base short and J 10 bases short, with 8 bases between. The germline V gene has CDR1 PRHDT and CDR2 FYEKMQ (reference sequence).

This chain uses TRBV7-3 with TRBJ2-7; weak D call: TRBD1 (6 bases). The V end lost 5 bases, the J end lost 6 bases, and 11 bases lay between the germline ends. The CDR3 runs to 12 residues. Germline V gene sequence: CDR1 SGHTA, CDR2 FQGTGA. CDR3 in amino acids: CASSRTGTEQYF. The CDR3 region has the DNA TGTGCCAGCAGCCGAACAGGGACCGAGCAGTACTTC.

This chain uses TRBV27 with TRBJ1-1; D uncertain. The germline CDR1 and CDR2 sequences are MNHEY and SMNVEV (reference sequence). CDR3 length: 15 amino acids. Trimming took 1 base from V and 6 from J, leaving 15 bases between them. Here the CDR3 reads CASSLLAVGVPEAFF. The DNA for the CDR3 is TGTGCCAGCAGTTTATTGGCGGTCGGGGTTCCTGAAGCTTTCTTT.

The chain employs TRBV6-1 and TRBJ2-2, with TRBD2 matching over 14 bases. Germline V gene sequence: CDR1 MNHNS, CDR2 SASEGT. V shed 0 bases, J shed 10 bases, and the junction held 4 bases outside the gene matches. The CDR3 has 16 amino acids. The CDR3 DNA sequence: TGTGCCAGCAGTGAAGCGACTAGCGGGAGGGTGGAGGAGCTGTTTTTT. This encodes CASSEATSGRVEELFF.

The chain combines TRBV4-2 with TRBJ2-1; TRBD2 matches at 7 bases. With 4 bases clipped from V and 1 base from J, the junction kept 13 bases outside the gene matches. Germline-derived CDR1 and CDR2 are LGHNA and YNFKEQ. The CDR3 has 18 amino acids. The CDR3 nucleotides are TGTGCCAGCAGCCCTTCGGGACTAACCGAATGGTCCTACAATGAGCAGTTCTTC. Translating it yields CASSPSGLTEWSYNEQFF.

The chain is built from TRBV6-5 and TRBJ2-2; 9 bases align to TRBD2. Germline trimming cut 6 bases from V and 6 bases from J; bases unmatched to any gene: 8. The CDR3 totals 15 residues. CDR1 and CDR2 from the germline V gene are MNHEY and SVGAGI. The CDR3 loop reads CASSLIAGVPGELFF. The CDR3 DNA reads TGTGCCAGCAGCCTGATAGCGGGAGTCCCCGGGGAGCTGTTTTTT.

The chain links TRBV30 to TRBJ2-3, with 9 nucleotides matching TRBD2. This CDR3 contains 15 residues. V shed 0 bases, J shed 3 bases, and the junction held 4 bases outside the gene matches. CDR1 is GTSNPN, CDR2 SVGIG, per germline (reference sequence). The CDR3 DNA reads TGTGCCTGGAGTGTGGTCGCGGGGGGGACAGATACGCAGTATTTT. Protein: CAWSVVAGGTDTQYF.

The V call is TRBV29-1, the J call TRBJ2-7, with 9 bases lining up with TRBD1. The J segment lost 5 bases and the V segment lost 0 bases, leaving 11 bases of the junction unmatched. The CDR3 has 16 residues. Germline CDR1 SQVTM, CDR2 ANQGSEA. For the CDR3, the DNA is TGCAGCGTTGAAGATCTTTCACCGGGACAGGGAAACGAGCAGTACTTC. This encodes CSVEDLSPGQGNEQYF.